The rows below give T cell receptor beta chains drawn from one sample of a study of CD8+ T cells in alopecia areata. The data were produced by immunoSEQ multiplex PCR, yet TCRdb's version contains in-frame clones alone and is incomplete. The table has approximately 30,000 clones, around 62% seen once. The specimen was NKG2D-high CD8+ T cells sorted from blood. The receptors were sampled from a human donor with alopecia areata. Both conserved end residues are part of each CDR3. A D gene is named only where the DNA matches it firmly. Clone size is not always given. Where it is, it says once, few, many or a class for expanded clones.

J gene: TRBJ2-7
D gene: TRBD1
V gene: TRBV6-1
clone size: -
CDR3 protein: CASSERDRVSYEQYF
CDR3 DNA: TGTGCCAGCAGTGAACGAGACAGGGTGTCCTACGAGCAGTACTTC

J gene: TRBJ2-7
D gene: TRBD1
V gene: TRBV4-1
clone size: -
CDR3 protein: CASSHRQGATGEQYF
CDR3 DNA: TGCGCCAGCAGCCATAGACAGGGGGCAACGGGTGAGCAGTACTTC

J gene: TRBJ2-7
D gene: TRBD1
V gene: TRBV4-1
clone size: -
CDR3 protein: CASSPTGQGSYEQYF
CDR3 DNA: TGCGCCAGCAGCCCTACTGGACAGGGCTCCTACGAGCAGTACTTC

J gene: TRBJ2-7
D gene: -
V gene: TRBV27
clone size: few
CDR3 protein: CASSLSWQGDRYF
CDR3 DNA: TGTGCCAGCAGTTTATCTTGGCAGGGAGATCGGTACTTC

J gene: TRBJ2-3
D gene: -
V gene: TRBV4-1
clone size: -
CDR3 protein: CASSPKGGLLDTDTQYF
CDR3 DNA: TGCGCCAGCAGCCCCAAGGGGGGACTCCTAGACACAGATACGCAGTATTTT

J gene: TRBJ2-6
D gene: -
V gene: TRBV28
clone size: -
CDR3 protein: CASSFPGASSGANVLTF
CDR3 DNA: TGTGCCAGCAGTTTCCCGGGGGCTTCCTCTGGGGCCAACGTCCTGACTTTC

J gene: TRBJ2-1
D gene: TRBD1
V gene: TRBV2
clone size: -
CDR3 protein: CASSARQGYNEQFF
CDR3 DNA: TGTGCCAGCAGTGCCCGACAGGGATACAATGAGCAGTTCTTC

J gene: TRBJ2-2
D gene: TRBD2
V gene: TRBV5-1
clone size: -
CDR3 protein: CASSSGLAGGADAGELFF
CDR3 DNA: TGCGCCAGCAGCTCGGGACTAGCGGGAGGGGCGGACGCCGGGGAGCTGTTTTTT

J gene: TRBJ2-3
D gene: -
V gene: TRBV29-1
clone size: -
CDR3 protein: CSVEDRGVDTQYF
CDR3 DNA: TGCAGCGTTGAAGATAGGGGGGTAGATACGCAGTATTTT

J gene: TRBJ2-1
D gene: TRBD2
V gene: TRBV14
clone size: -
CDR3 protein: CASSHGLAVYEQFF
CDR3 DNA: TGTGCCAGCAGCCACGGACTAGCGGTCTATGAGCAGTTCTTC

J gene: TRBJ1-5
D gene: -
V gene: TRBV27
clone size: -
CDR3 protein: CASSFYGAEQPQHF
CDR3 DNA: TGTGCCAGCAGTTTTTACGGGGCCGAACAGCCCCAGCATTTT

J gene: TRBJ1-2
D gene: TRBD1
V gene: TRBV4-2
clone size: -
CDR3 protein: CASSLTGAGRYGYTF
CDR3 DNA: TGTGCCAGCAGCCTAACAGGGGCCGGGCGTTATGGCTACACCTTC

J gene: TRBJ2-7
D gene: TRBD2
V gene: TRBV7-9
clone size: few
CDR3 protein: CASQRSFSGGDPYEQYF
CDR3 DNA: TGTGCCAGTCAAAGAAGCTTTAGCGGGGGTGACCCCTACGAGCAGTACTTC

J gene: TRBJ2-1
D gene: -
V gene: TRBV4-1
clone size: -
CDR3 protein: CASSQSTGLGRNEQFF
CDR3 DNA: TGCGCCAGCAGCCAGAGCACAGGGTTGGGGCGGAATGAGCAGTTCTTC

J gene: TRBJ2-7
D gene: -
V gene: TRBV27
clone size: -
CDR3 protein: CASSYGNSLYEQYF
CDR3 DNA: TGTGCCAGCAGCTACGGTAACTCCTTGTACGAGCAGTACTTC

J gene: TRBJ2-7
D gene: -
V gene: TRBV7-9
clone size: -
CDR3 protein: CASSPRGEFEQYF
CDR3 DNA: TGTGCCAGCTCCCCCCGAGGGGAGTTTGAGCAGTACTTC

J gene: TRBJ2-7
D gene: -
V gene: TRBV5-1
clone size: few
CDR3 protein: CASSLVWLGEQYF
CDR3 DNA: TGCGCCAGCAGCTTGGTCTGGCTAGGGGAGCAGTACTTC

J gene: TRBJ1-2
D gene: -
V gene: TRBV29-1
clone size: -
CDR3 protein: CSVEQGTFLGYTF
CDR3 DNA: TGCAGCGTTGAACAGGGAACCTTCCTAGGCTACACCTTC

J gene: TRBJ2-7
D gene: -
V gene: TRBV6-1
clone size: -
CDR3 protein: CASSQQTAVDEQYF
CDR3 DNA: TGTGCCAGCAGTCAGCAGACAGCAGTCGACGAGCAGTACTTC

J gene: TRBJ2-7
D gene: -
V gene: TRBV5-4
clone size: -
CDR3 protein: CASSTGDGNYEQYF
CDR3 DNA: TGTGCCAGCAGCACCGGGGACGGGAACTACGAGCAGTACTTC

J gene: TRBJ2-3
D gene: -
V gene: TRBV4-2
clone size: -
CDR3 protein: CASSQEYRTRLDTQYF
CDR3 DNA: TGTGCCAGCAGCCAAGAATACCGGACACGTCTAGATACGCAGTATTTT

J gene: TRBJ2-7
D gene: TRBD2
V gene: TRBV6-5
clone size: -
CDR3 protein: CASSFGLAGSSYEQYF
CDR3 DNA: TGTGCCAGCAGTTTCGGACTAGCGGGTAGCTCCTACGAGCAGTACTTC

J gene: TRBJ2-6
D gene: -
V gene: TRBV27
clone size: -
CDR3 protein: CASSLSSYSGANVLTF
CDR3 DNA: TGTGCCAGCAGTTTATCTTCCTACTCTGGGGCCAACGTCCTGACTTTC

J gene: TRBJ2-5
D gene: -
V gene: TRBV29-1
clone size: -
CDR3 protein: CSASLQVNGETQYF
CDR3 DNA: TGCAGCGCCTCCCTACAGGTGAATGGAGAGACCCAGTACTTC

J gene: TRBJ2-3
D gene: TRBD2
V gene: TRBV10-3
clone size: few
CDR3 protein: CAISPGLAGSDTQYF
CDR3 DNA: TGTGCCATCAGTCCTGGACTAGCGGGTTCAGATACGCAGTATTTT

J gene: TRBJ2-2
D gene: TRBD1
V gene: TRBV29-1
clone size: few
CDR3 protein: CSVEGQGGPTGELFF
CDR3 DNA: TGCAGCGTTGAGGGACAGGGGGGCCCGACCGGGGAGCTGTTTTTT

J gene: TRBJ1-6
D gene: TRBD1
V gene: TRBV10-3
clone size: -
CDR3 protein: CAISESIARGFLVSPLHF
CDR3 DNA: TGTGCCATCAGTGAGTCGATTGCCAGGGGGTTTTTAGTTTCACCCCTCCACTTT

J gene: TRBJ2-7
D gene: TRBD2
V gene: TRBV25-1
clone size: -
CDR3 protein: CASSRGRDPYEQYF
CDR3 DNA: TGTGCCAGCAGTCGAGGGAGGGATCCCTACGAGCAGTACTTC

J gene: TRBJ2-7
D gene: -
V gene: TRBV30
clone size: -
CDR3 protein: CAWESGILSYEQYF
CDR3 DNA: TGTGCCTGGGAATCAGGGATACTCTCCTACGAGCAGTACTTC

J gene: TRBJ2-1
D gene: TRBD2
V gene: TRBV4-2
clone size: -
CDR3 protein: CASSTKWRLAGYNEQFF
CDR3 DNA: TGTGCCAGCAGCACCAAGTGGCGTCTAGCGGGTTACAATGAGCAGTTCTTC

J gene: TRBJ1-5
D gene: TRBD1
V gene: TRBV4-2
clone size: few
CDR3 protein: CASSQWGDSSHQPQHF
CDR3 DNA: TGTGCCAGCAGCCAATGGGGGGACAGTTCCCATCAGCCCCAGCATTTT

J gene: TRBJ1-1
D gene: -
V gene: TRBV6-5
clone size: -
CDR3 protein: CASSDRTANTEAFF
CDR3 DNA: TGTGCCAGCAGTGACCGGACAGCAAACACTGAAGCTTTCTTT

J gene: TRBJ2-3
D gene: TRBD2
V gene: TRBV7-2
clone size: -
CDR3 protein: CASSLPAGARVTDTQYF
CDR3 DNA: TGTGCCAGCAGCTTACCAGCGGGGGCCCGGGTAACAGATACGCAGTATTTT

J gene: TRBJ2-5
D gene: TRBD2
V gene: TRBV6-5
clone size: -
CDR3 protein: CASTPGLARETQYF
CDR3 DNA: TGTGCCAGCACCCCGGGACTAGCGAGGGAGACCCAGTACTTC

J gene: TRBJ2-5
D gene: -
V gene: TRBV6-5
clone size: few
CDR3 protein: CASSYLAENQETQYF
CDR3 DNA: TGTGCCAGCAGTTACTTAGCGGAGAATCAAGAGACCCAGTACTTC

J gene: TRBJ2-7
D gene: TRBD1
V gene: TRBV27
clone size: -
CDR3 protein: CASRDRGSYEQYF
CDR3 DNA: TGTGCCAGCCGGGACAGGGGGTCCTACGAGCAGTACTTC

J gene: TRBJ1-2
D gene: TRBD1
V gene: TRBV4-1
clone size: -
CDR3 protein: CASSQATGDYGYTF
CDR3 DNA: TGCGCCAGCAGCCAAGCTACAGGGGATTATGGCTACACCTTC

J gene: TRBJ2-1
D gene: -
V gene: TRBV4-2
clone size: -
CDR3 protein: CASSQAPESEQFF
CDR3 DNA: TGTGCCAGCAGCCAAGCTCCAGAGTCAGAACAGTTCTTC

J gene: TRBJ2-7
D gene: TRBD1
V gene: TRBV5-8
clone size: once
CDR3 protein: CASSSWDRSYEQYF
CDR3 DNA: TGTGCCAGCAGTTCCTGGGACAGATCTTACGAGCAGTACTTC

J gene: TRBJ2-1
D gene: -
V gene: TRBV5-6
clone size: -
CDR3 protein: CASSLTEYNEQFF
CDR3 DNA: TGTGCCAGCAGCTTGACAGAGTACAATGAGCAGTTCTTC

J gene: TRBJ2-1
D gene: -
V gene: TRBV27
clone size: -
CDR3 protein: CASSSRLGWHNEQFF
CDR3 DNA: TGTGCCAGCAGTTCTCGCTTGGGCTGGCACAATGAGCAGTTCTTC